What follows are 18 T cell receptor beta chains derived from one specimen sequenced in a study of PD-1 blockade in classical Hodgkin lymphoma. The data were produced by immunoSEQ multiplex PCR, yet TCRdb's version contains in-frame clones alone and is incomplete. The data contain some 40,000 clones, around 78% of them singletons. After autologous stem cell transplantation all patients relapsed, and prior brentuximab vedotin exposure differed between cohorts. Sequenced here: peripheral blood mononuclear cells (PBMCs), sampled at baseline. These receptors originate from a human donor with classical Hodgkin lymphoma.

This clone was counted at least ten times. The rearrangement joins TRBV2 to TRBJ2-7; D might be TRBD1 (5 bases). There are 13 residues in the CDR3. The germline V gene has CDR1 SNHLY and CDR2 FYNNEI. V was pared by 7 bases and J by 1 base, with 11 bases between. This CDR3 reads CASKPDSSYEQYF. The CDR3 coding sequence is TGTGCCAGCAAACCCGACAGTTCCTACGAGCAGTACTTC.

The chain uses TRBV13 and TRBJ2-1; 10 bases are shared with TRBD2. The junction had 5 bases not matched to a gene; V was cut back by 5 bases and J by 1 base. The CDR3 has 16 amino acids. CDR1 and CDR2 from the germline V gene are PRHDT and FYEKMQ (reference sequence). DNA of the CDR3: TGTGCCAGCAGCACCCTAGCGGGGGATTCCTACAATGAGCAGTTCTTC. Protein sequence: CASSTLAGDSYNEQFF.

This chain connects TRBV19 to TRBJ2-2; 8 nucleotides match TRBD2. Looked up from germline, CDR1 is LNHDA and CDR2 is SQIVND (reference sequence). The V gene end was trimmed by 7 bases and the J gene end by 5 bases; junction bases not matched to a gene: 9. There are 15 residues in the CDR3. For the CDR3, the DNA is TGTGCCAGTACCGGACGGCGGGGGGCGACCGGGGAGCTGTTTTTT. As protein: CASTGRRGATGELFF.

This clone occurred many times. The chain's CDR3 is CASSYGRIVNTEAFF. The CDR3 DNA sequence: TGTGCCAGTAGTTATGGCCGAATAGTGAACACTGAAGCTTTCTTT. V usage is TRBV19 and J usage is TRBJ1-1, with D unclear. The CDR3 totals 15 residues. Between the trimmed V and J ends, which lost 5 bases and 0 bases, there was a span of 13 bases. Germline-derived CDR1 and CDR2 are LNHDA and SQIVND (reference sequence).

The J gene is TRBJ1-2, the V gene TRBV28; 7 positions match TRBD1. The CDR3 totals 16 residues. The junction had 8 bases not matched to a gene; V was cut back by 4 bases and J by 0 bases. The germline V gene encodes CDR1 MDHEN and CDR2 SYDVKM. The CDR3 DNA reads TGTGCCAGCAGTTCGACAGGGTTCCAAGCTAACTATGGCTACACCTTC. As protein: CASSSTGFQANYGYTF.

This clone was seen only a few times. The chain has TRBV27 and TRBJ1-1, with 7 bases fitting TRBD1. Germline-derived CDR1 and CDR2 are MNHEY and SMNVEV (reference sequence). With V trimmed by 6 bases and J by 9 bases, 10 bases remained unmatched. The CDR3 spans 13 residues. The CDR3 loop reads CASSDGTASQAFF. The DNA for the CDR3 is TGTGCCAGCAGCGATGGGACAGCGAGTCAAGCTTTCTTT.

This clone was recorded at least ten times. The rearrangement uses TRBV19 and TRBJ1-3, with 7 bases matching TRBD1. This CDR3 is built from 15 residues. The junction had 8 bases not matched to a gene; V was cut back by 5 bases and J by 4 bases. The germline CDR1 and CDR2 sequences are LNHDA and SQIVND (reference sequence). The DNA of the CDR3 is TGTGCCAGTAGTCGACAGGGAGCGTCGGGAAACACCATATATTTT. It translates to CASSRQGASGNTIYF.

The V call is TRBV27, the J call TRBJ2-1; 11 bases map to TRBD2. V trimming: 6 bases; J trimming: 3 bases; junction bases outside the gene matches: 7. The CDR3 length is 16 residues. CDR1 and CDR2 (germline): MNHEY, SMNVEV (reference sequence). CDR3 sequence (DNA): TGTGCCAGCAGCCCTCTAGCGGGGGGTATCTACAATGAGCAGTTCTTC. Encoded protein: CASSPLAGGIYNEQFF.

The chain uses TRBV2 and TRBJ2-1; 8 nucleotides line up with TRBD1. CDR1 and CDR2 (germline): SNHLY, FYNNEI. This CDR3 region has 18 residues. J was trimmed by 4 bases and V by 6 bases; bases with no gene match: 17. The DNA for the CDR3 is TGTGCCAGCAGCAGACAGGGGACCCCTGGCTTACGGTACAATGAGCAGTTCTTC. Protein: CASSRQGTPGLRYNEQFF.

The chain recombines TRBV6-5 with TRBJ1-1; TRBD1 aligns across 9 bases. Germline-derived CDR1 and CDR2 are MNHEY and SVGAGI. The V segment lost 7 bases and the J segment 5 bases; nucleotides outside the gene matches: 11. The CDR3 covers 15 residues. The CDR3 protein is CASTLLATGGTEAFF. The CDR3, as DNA: TGTGCCAGCACCCTCCTTGCGACAGGGGGAACTGAAGCTTTCTTT.

This clone was detected once. The chain couples TRBV2 to TRBJ1-4, with 8 positions matching TRBD1. The germline V gene encodes CDR1 SNHLY and CDR2 FYNNEI. The junction had 7 bases not matched to a gene; V was cut back by 6 bases and J by 7 bases. This CDR3 is 14 amino acids long. CDR3 DNA: TGTGCCAGCAGCCCGGACAGGGAGTTTGAAAAACTGTTTTTT. Its translation: CASSPDREFEKLFF.

The rearrangement joins TRBV27 to TRBJ2-5; D is perhaps TRBD2 (6 bases). There are 13 residues in the CDR3. Trimming took 0 bases from V and 5 from J, leaving 7 bases between them. In germline, CDR1 is MNHEY, CDR2 SMNVEV (reference sequence). This chain's CDR3 is CASSLSEGETQYF. DNA of the CDR3: TGTGCCAGCAGTTTATCGGAGGGGGAGACCCAGTACTTC.

J is TRBJ1-5 and V is TRBV30, with unresolved D. The germline gives CDR1 GTSNPN, CDR2 SVGIG (reference sequence). CDR3 size: 16 residues. Deletions cut 7 bases from V and 2 bases from J, with 21 bases between. The CDR3 sequence is CAYNTDRVPGNQPQHF. In DNA, the CDR3 is TGTGCCTACAATACCGATAGGGTTCCTGGCAATCAGCCCCAGCATTTT. Full variable domain (outside the CDR3, taken from reference TRBV30 and TRBJ1-5): SQTIHQWPATLVQPVGSPLSLECTVEGTSNPNLYWYRQAAGRGLQLLFYSVGIGQISSEVPQNLSASRPQDRQFILSSKKLLLSDSGFYLCAYNTDRVPGNQPQHFGDGTRLSIL.

At least ten counts were recorded for this clone. The chain is built from TRBV30 and TRBJ1-1; 7 bases line up with TRBD1. This CDR3 spans 13 amino acids. The V segment lost 2 bases and the J segment 5 bases; nucleotides outside the gene matches: 5. Germline V lookup: CDR1 GTSNPN, CDR2 SVGIG (reference sequence). The CDR3 spells CAWSRGLGTEAFF. The CDR3 bases are TGTGCCTGGAGTAGGGGGCTGGGGACTGAAGCTTTCTTT.

V usage is TRBV11-3 and J usage is TRBJ2-3, with 11 bases aligning to TRBD1. The CDR3 extends over 16 amino acids. In germline, CDR1 is SGHNT, CDR2 YENEEA. Trimming at V came to 5 bases and at J to 5 bases, leaving 9 bases not matched to a gene. CDR3 in amino acids: CASSAHGTGGRDTQYF. The CDR3 DNA sequence: TGTGCCAGCAGCGCTCACGGGACAGGGGGTCGAGATACGCAGTATTTT.

This clone occurred once. This chain uses TRBV28 with TRBJ2-3; 12 nucleotides line up with TRBD2. The germline gives CDR1 MDHEN, CDR2 SYDVKM. The CDR3 has 15 residues. The junction had 5 bases not matched to a gene; V was cut back by 6 bases and J by 4 bases. This chain's CDR3 is CASRKLAGGADTQYF. DNA for the CDR3: TGTGCCAGCAGAAAACTAGCGGGAGGAGCAGATACGCAGTATTTT.

The rearrangement joins TRBV15 to TRBJ2-1; D is ambiguous. V was clipped by 1 base and J by 13 bases, with 14 bases between them. This CDR3 has 13 amino acids. CDR1 is LNHNV and CDR2 is YYDKDF in the germline V gene (reference sequence). The CDR3 coding sequence is TGTGCCACCAGCAGAGGGTTTACTCGAGGACAGTTCTTC. Its translation is CATSRGFTRGQFF. The variable domain in full, with the rest retrieved from reference TRBV15 and TRBJ2-1, is DAMVIQNPRYQVTQFGKPVTLSCSQTLNHNVMYWYQQKSSQAPKLLFHYYDKDFNNEADTPDNFQSRRPNTSFCFLDIRSPGLGDTAMYLCATSRGFTRGQFFGPGTRLTVL.

V usage is TRBV28 and J usage is TRBJ2-2, with TRBD2 matching 12 bases. Trimming removed 5 bases from V and 3 bases from J; junction bases left unmatched: 13. CDR3 length: 19 amino acids. The germline gives CDR1 MDHEN, CDR2 SYDVKM. Here the CDR3 reads CASSPWLAGGPVDTGELFF. The CDR3 nucleotides are TGTGCCAGCAGTCCCTGGCTAGCGGGAGGGCCCGTGGACACCGGGGAGCTGTTTTTT.